This T cell receptor (beta chain) appears in the sequencing data of a study of response to subunit inactivated influenza vaccine. Germline V gene data show CDR1 as SGDLS and CDR2 as YYNGEE. This CDR3 has 15 amino acids. V lost 4 bases to trimming and J lost 2 bases, with 14 bases between them. TCRdb fed the RT-PCR reads into MiXCR, producing one record per CDR3 protein. In the table there are more than 200,000 distinct CDR3 sequences, 9% to 15% of which are singletons. The receptor's source is a man aged 50 to 60 who received an inactivated influenza vaccine. Specimen: non-naive T cells sorted from PBMCs, collected 14 to 15 days before vaccination. The chain carries TRBV9 and TRBJ2-3, with TRBD2 as a possible D gene (8 bases). Here the CDR3 DNA reads TGTGCCAGCAGCTTTAGCGGGACAGACACAGATACGCAGTATTTT. Translated, it gives CASSFSGTDTDTQYF.